Listed below are T cell receptor beta chains from one sample, sequenced in a study of blood T cells in healthy people across ages. One entry per CDR3 protein results from TCRdb running MiXCR on the 5' RACE reads. The sample contains around 800,000 distinct CDR3 sequences, around 50% of which appear only once. The source material was blood. All receptors derive from a man older than 75 in good health. CDR3s include the opening cysteine and the closing phenylalanine or tryptophan. Each record gives: V gene, J gene, D gene, CDR3 protein. A D gene is named only where the DNA matches it firmly.

>TRBV20-1|TRBJ2-1|TRBD2
CSASGRGANNEQFF
>TRBV7-2|TRBJ2-3|TRBD1
CASLLDRGRTDTQYF
>TRBV20-1|TRBJ2-1|TRBD2
CNAARLAGTAYNEQFF
>TRBV10-3|TRBJ2-3|TRBD2
CAISPGTTTDTQYF
>TRBV9|TRBJ2-3|-
CASSVATHSTDTQYF
>TRBV7-2|-|-
CASSAIQVGGTQYF
>TRBV19|TRBJ2-1|TRBD2
CASSIAGGAYNEQFF
>TRBV9|TRBJ2-5|TRBD2
CASSVGRLAGQETQYF
>TRBV12-3/TRBV12-4|TRBJ1-1|-
CASALTGHTEAFF
>TRBV6-2/TRBV6-3|TRBJ1-1|-
CATGTLNTEAFF
>TRBV24-1|TRBJ2-6|-
CATSDRSNVLTF
>TRBV7-3|TRBJ2-1|TRBD2
CASSLGLASGVYNEQFF
>TRBV5-6|TRBJ1-1|-
CASSLDRAYEAFF
>TRBV30|TRBJ2-3|-
CAWTRVMDTQYF
>TRBV7-2|TRBJ2-1|TRBD2
CAGSLILTSGSDEQFF
>TRBV12-3/TRBV12-4|TRBJ2-1|TRBD2
CASSLSYGSSGLPGEQFF
>TRBV20-1|TRBJ2-7|-
CSASKGGRDEQYF
>TRBV2|TRBJ2-5|TRBD2
CASTGTSVSETQYF
>TRBV20-1|TRBJ2-5|TRBD2
CSASERLAAKETQYF
>TRBV11-1|TRBJ2-7|TRBD1
CAGSRGTGGGEQYF
>TRBV7-2|TRBJ2-7|-
CASSLRTGVPYEQYF
>TRBV4-1|TRBJ2-1|TRBD2
CASSSTTSGAYNEQFF
>TRBV11-1|TRBJ2-7|TRBD1
CASSLLGGVSYEQYF
>TRBV7-3|TRBJ2-1|TRBD2
CASSPLESSGEQFF
>TRBV11-2|TRBJ2-1|TRBD1
CASSSTGRGFGEQFF
>TRBV12-3/TRBV12-4|TRBJ2-1|TRBD2
CASSGTSGRASYNEQFF
>TRBV29-1|TRBJ2-3|-
CSVGSQQDTQYF
>TRBV6-2/TRBV6-3|TRBJ1-5|-
CASSYRQPQPQHF
>TRBV12-3/TRBV12-4|TRBJ2-7|TRBD2
CASSSLAGVVYF
>TRBV15|TRBJ1-4|-
CATSRGFANEKLFF
>TRBV6-2/TRBV6-3|TRBJ2-3|TRBD2
CASSPRTSAKDTQYF
>TRBV7-2|TRBJ2-1|-
CASSFNGVWNEQFF
>TRBV7-9|TRBJ2-5|-
CASRKDGVETQYF
>TRBV6-2/TRBV6-3|TRBJ2-6|TRBD2
CASSRGRTGSGANVLTF
>TRBV10-3|TRBJ2-6|-
CAISESGLSGANVLTF
>TRBV7-2|TRBJ2-2|-
CASSLAGQGTGELFF
>TRBV9|TRBJ2-1|TRBD2
CASSTASGNSYNEQFF
>TRBV12-3/TRBV12-4|TRBJ2-3|-
CASSFARWGTDTQYF
>TRBV28|-|TRBD2
CASSLSSGSQETQYF
>TRBV28|TRBJ2-1|-
CASSSLLRSYNEQFF
>TRBV7-2|TRBJ1-5|-
CASSSASRRNQPQHF
>TRBV7-2|TRBJ2-7|TRBD2
CASNLARGRNEQYF
>TRBV6-6|TRBJ2-7|-
CASSYSEGRNYEQYF
>TRBV19|TRBJ1-2|-
CASSMLSYGYTF
>TRBV12-3/TRBV12-4|TRBJ1-6|-
CASSFSGGPLHF
>TRBV28|TRBJ2-3|-
CASSLLFSGDLSAQYF
>TRBV7-2|TRBJ2-5|TRBD2
CASSLNFGGRRYF
>TRBV5-1|TRBJ2-1|-
CASSLATADNEQFF
>TRBV29-1|TRBJ2-1|-
CSVVGRDYYEQFF
>TRBV29-1|TRBJ2-5|-
CSVGGPLLHETQYF
>TRBV5-1|TRBJ2-1|-
CASSWPRRENEQFF
>TRBV12-3/TRBV12-4|TRBJ2-1|TRBD2
CASSPGLAGRGEQFF